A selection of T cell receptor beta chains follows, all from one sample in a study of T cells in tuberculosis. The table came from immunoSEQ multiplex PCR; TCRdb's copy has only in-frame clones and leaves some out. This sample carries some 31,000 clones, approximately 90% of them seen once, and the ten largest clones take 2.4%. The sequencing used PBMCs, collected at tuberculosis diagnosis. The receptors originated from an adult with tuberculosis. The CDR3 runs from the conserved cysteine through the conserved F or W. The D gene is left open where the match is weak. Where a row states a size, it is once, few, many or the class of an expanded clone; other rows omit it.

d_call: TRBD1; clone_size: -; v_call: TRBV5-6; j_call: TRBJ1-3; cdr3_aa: CASSNDRVSGNTIYF; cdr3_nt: TGTGCCAGCTCAAATGACAGGGTCTCTGGAAACACCATATATTTT
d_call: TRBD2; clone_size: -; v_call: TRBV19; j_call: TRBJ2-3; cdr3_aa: CASSLSGGAGDTQYF; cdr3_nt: TGTGCCAGTAGTCTTAGCGGGGGGGCCGGAGATACGCAGTATTTT
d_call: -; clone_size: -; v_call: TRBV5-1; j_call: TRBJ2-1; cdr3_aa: CASRRGGPGDEQFF; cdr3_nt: TGCGCCAGCAGAAGGGGGGGGCCAGGCGATGAGCAGTTCTTC
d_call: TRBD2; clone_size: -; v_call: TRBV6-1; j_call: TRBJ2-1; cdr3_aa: CASSESGGADEQFF; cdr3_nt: TGTGCCAGCAGTGAGAGCGGGGGGGCGGATGAGCAGTTCTTC
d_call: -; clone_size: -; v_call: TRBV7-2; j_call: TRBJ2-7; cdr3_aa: CASSPQVSVYEQYF; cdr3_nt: TGTGCCAGCAGCCCACAGGTATCGGTATACGAGCAGTACTTC
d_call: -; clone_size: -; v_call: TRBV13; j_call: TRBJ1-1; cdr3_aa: CASSPPQGKDTEAFF; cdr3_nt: TGTGCCAGCAGCCCCCCCCAGGGGAAGGACACTGAAGCTTTCTTT
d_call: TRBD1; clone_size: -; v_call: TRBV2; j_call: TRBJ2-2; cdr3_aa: CASSQRQGSTGELFF; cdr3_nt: TGTGCCAGCAGTCAGAGACAGGGGAGCACCGGGGAGCTGTTTTTT
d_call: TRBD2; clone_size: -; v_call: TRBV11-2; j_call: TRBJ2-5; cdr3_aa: CASSPDGWRGGGQETQYF; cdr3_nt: TGTGCCAGCAGCCCAGACGGTTGGCGCGGGGGGGGCCAAGAGACCCAGTACTTC
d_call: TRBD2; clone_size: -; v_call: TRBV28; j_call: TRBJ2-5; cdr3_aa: CASTDVAGLETQYF; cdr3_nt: TGTGCCAGCACCGACGTAGCGGGGTTAGAGACCCAGTACTTC
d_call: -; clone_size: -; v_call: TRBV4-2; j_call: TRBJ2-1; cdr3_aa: CASSLSPAGDEQFF; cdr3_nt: TGTGCCAGCAGCCTTAGCCCAGCCGGCGATGAGCAGTTCTTC
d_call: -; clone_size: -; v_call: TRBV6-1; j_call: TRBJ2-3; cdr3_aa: CASTPTVSTDTQYF; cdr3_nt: TGTGCCAGCACCCCAACAGTGAGCACAGATACGCAGTATTTT
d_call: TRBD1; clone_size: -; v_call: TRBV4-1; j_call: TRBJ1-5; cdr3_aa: CASPKEGQGNQPQHF; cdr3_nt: TGCGCCAGCCCGAAAGAAGGACAGGGTAATCAGCCCCAGCATTTT
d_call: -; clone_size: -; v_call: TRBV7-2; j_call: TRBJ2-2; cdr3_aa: CASSLVSGQTGELFF; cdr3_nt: TGTGCCAGCAGCTTAGTCTCTGGACAAACCGGGGAGCTGTTTTTT
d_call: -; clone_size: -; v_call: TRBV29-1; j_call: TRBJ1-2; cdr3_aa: CSVEDSNYGYTF; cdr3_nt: TGCAGCGTTGAAGACAGTAACTATGGCTACACCTTC
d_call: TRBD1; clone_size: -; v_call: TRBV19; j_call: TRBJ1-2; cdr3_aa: CASSSLQGAFNYGYTF; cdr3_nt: TGTGCCAGTAGTTCGTTACAGGGGGCGTTTAACTATGGCTACACCTTC
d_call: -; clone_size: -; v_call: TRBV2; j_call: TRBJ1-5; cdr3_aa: CASSEEGSNQPQHF; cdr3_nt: TGTGCCAGCAGTGAAGAGGGGAGCAATCAGCCCCAGCATTTT
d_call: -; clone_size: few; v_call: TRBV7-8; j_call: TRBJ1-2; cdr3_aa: CASRPDRRNYGYTF; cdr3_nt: TGTGCCAGCAGGCCAGACAGGCGGAACTATGGCTACACCTTC
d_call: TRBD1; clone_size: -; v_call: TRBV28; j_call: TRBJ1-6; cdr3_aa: CASKAPTGESSPLHF; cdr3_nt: TGTGCCAGCAAAGCCCCGACAGGGGAAAGTTCACCCCTCCACTTT
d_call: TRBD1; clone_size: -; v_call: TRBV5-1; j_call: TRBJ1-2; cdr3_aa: CASSPGQAYGYTF; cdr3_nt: TGCGCCAGCAGCCCGGGACAGGCGTATGGCTACACCTTC
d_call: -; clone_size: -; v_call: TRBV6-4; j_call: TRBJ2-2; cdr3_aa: CASSDGTNTGELFF; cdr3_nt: TGTGCCAGCAGTGACGGGACTAACACCGGGGAGCTGTTTTTT
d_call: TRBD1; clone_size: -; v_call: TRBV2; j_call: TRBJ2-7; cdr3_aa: CASSIWQGASGSYEQYF; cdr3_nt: TGTGCCAGCAGTATATGGCAGGGGGCCTCAGGCTCCTACGAGCAGTACTTC
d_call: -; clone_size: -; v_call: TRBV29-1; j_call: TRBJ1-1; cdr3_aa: CSVERQGAFF; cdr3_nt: TGCAGCGTTGAACGGCAGGGAGCTTTCTTT
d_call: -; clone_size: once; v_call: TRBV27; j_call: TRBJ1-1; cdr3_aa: CASRKGGGENTEAFF; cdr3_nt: TGTGCCAGCCGCAAAGGTGGGGGGGAAAACACTGAAGCTTTCTTT
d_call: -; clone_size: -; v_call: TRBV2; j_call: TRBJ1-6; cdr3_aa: CASAGGKNSPLHF; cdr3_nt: TGTGCCAGTGCCGGGGGGAAGAATTCACCCCTCCACTTT
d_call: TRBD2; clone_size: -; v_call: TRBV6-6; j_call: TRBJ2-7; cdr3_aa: CASSPTSAEQYF; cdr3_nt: TGTGCCAGCAGCCCAACTAGCGCTGAGCAGTACTTC
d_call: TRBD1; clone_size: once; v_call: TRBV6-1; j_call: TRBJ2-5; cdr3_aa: CASSPRTGLAETQYF; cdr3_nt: TGTGCCAGCAGTCCGCGGACAGGGTTGGCAGAGACCCAGTACTTC
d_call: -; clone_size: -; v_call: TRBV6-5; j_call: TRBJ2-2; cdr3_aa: CASSGTSTGELFF; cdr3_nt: TGTGCCAGTTCTGGGACAAGCACCGGGGAGCTGTTTTTT
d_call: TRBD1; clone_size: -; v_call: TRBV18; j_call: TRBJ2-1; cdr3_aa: CASSPLGQGAYNEQFF; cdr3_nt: TGTGCCAGCTCACCCCTCGGACAGGGGGCCTACAATGAGCAGTTCTTC
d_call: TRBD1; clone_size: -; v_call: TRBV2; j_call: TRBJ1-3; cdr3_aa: CASSEAPPGQGIGNTIYF; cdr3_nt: TGTGCCAGCAGTGAAGCTCCGCCGGGACAGGGGATTGGAAACACCATATATTTT
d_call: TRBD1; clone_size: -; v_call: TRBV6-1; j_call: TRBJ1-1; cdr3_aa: CASIYSGQGALEAFF; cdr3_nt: TGTGCCAGCATCTATTCGGGACAGGGGGCTCTTGAAGCTTTCTTT
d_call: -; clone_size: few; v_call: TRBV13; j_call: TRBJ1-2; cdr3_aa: CASSPTHAVPGNYGYTF; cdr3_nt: TGTGCCAGCAGCCCCACACACGCGGTTCCGGGTAACTATGGCTACACCTTC
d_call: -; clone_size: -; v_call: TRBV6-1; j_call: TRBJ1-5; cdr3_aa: CASSGGGYSNQPQHF; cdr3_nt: TGTGCCAGCAGTGGGGGGGGTTATAGCAATCAGCCCCAGCATTTT
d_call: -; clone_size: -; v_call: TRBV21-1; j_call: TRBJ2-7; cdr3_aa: CATAPGRSGYEQYF; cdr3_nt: TGTGCCACCGCGCCTGGTAGGTCAGGCTACGAGCAGTACTTC
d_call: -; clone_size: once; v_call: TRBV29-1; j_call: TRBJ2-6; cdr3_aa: CSVHLSGANVLTF; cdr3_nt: TGCAGCGTTCACCTATCTGGGGCCAACGTCCTGACTTTC
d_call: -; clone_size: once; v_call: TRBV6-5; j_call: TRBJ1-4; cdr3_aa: CASSYAAGITGEKLFF; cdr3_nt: TGTGCCAGCAGTTACGCGGCAGGGATCACCGGTGAAAAACTGTTTTTT
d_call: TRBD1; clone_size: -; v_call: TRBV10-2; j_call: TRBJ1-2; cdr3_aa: CASKGQGINYGYTF; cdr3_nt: TGCGCCAGCAAAGGACAGGGGATTAACTATGGCTACACCTTC
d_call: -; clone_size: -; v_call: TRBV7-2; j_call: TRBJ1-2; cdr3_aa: CASSLVWGQGYGYTF; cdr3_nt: TGTGCCAGCAGCTTAGTATGGGGGCAAGGGTATGGCTACACCTTC
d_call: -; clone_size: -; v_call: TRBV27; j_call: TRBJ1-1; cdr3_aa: CASHLNGRSQAFF; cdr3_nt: TGTGCCAGTCATCTTAATGGCAGGTCGCAGGCTTTCTTT
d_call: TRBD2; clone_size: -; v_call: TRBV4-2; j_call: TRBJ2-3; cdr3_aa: CASGGLAGRGTDTQYF; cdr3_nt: TGTGCCAGCGGCGGACTAGCGGGGCGAGGCACAGATACGCAGTATTTT
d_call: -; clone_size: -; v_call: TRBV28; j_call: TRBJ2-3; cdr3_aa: CASSLLDTTDTQYF; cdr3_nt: TGTGCCAGCAGTTTACTGGACACAACAGATACGCAGTATTTT
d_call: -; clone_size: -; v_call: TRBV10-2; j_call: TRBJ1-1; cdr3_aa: CASQNPTGANTEAFF; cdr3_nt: TGCGCCAGTCAGAATCCGACAGGAGCTAACACTGAAGCTTTCTTT
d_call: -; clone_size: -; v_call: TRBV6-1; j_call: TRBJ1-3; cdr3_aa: CASSEVGGVGNTIYF; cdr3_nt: TGTGCCAGCAGTGAAGTTGGGGGCGTTGGAAACACCATATATTTT
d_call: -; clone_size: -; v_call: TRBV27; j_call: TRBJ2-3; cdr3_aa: CASSPRWDTQYF; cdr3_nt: TGTGCCAGCAGTCCCAGGTGGGATACGCAGTATTTT
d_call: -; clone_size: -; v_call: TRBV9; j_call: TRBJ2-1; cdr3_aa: CASSESIVKSSYNEQFF; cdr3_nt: TGTGCCAGCAGCGAGAGTATAGTTAAGAGCTCCTACAATGAGCAGTTCTTC
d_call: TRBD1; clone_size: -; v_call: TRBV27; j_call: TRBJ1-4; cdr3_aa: CASSSHRGLREKLFF; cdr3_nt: TGTGCCAGCAGTTCGCACAGGGGATTACGTGAAAAACTGTTTTTT
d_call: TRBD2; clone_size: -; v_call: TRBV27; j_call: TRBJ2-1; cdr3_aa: CASSFLTSGGADEQFF; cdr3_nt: TGTGCCAGCAGTTTCCTGACTAGCGGGGGGGCGGATGAGCAGTTCTTC